Detailed here is one T cell receptor beta chain. Its antigen is as yet unknown. The CDR3 sequence is 15 residues long. Germline lookup yields CDR1 DFQATT and CDR2 SNEGSKA (reference sequence). TCRdb re-called the 5' RACE reads and shows each CDR3 protein once, DNA omitted. This table lists around 280,000 distinct CDR3 sequences. The record originates from a study of T cells expressing NK-cell markers. Study-wide findings and caveats: Topping the CD3+CD56-NKG2C+ fraction as well were these clonotypes, in several donors.

The source of this sequence is a young man in good health. The chain employs TRBV20-1 and TRBJ2-4; as DNA is missing, the TRBD2 call by TCRdb cannot be tested. Sequencing was performed on blood T cells: a sorted CD56 or NKG2C T cell subset, CD4+ or CD8+ T cells, or bulk PBMC T cells (not recorded which). CDR3: CSAREGSSPKNIQYF.